These T cell receptor beta chains were read from a single sample in a study of shared clonotypes between healthy human individuals. The assay was immunoSEQ multiplex PCR, and TCRdb's table has in-frame clones only and misses some. In the table there are fewer than 1.4 million clones, 78% of which are singletons. Sequenced input: memory CD4+ T cells from PBMCs. All receptors derive from a man aged 18 to 29 in good health. Some clones in this sample may be carry-over from other donors' samples. The CDR3 runs from the conserved cysteine through the conserved F or W. Fields, in order: J gene, V gene, clone size, D gene, CDR3 protein, CDR3 DNA. The D gene is left open where the match is weak. The size field is filled for only some rows; it gives once, few, many or a size class.

TRBJ2-7 | TRBV2 | - | TRBD2 | CASSPSGRYIEQYF | TGTGCCAGCAGCCCCAGCGGGAGGTACATCGAGCAGTACTTC
TRBJ2-5 | TRBV29-1 | - | TRBD2 | CSVRLAGAQETQYF | TGCAGCGTTCGGCTAGCGGGAGCCCAAGAGACCCAGTACTTC
TRBJ2-7 | TRBV5-1 | - | - | CASSWAVSARSYEQYF | TGCGCCAGCAGCTGGGCGGTTAGTGCCCGATCCTACGAGCAGTACTTC
TRBJ1-5 | TRBV7-9 | - | - | CASTPIGQGVQPQHF | TGTGCCAGCACCCCTATCGGTCAGGGAGTCCAGCCCCAGCATTTT
TRBJ2-7 | TRBV9 | - | TRBD1 | CASSGGQGYEQYF | TGTGCCAGCAGCGGGGGACAGGGGTACGAGCAGTACTTC
TRBJ2-2 | TRBV2 | - | - | CASREGGTGELFF | TGTGCCAGCAGGGAGGGCGGCACCGGGGAGCTGTTTTTT
TRBJ1-1 | TRBV5-1 | few | TRBD1 | CASSLLGQGTVHTEAFF | TGCGCCAGCAGCTTGCTGGGACAGGGGACTGTTCACACTGAAGCTTTCTTT
TRBJ2-5 | TRBV5-1 | - | TRBD2 | CASSDDAGRAQETQYF | TGCGCCAGCAGCGACGATGCCGGGAGGGCCCAAGAGACCCAGTACTTC
TRBJ2-3 | TRBV4-2 | - | - | CASSQLRATDTQYF | TGTGCCAGCAGCCAGCTCCGGGCCACAGATACGCAGTATTTT
TRBJ2-3 | TRBV29-1 | - | - | CSVRDPQDTQYF | TGCAGCGTCCGGGACCCCCAAGATACGCAGTATTTT
TRBJ2-7 | TRBV2 | - | TRBD1 | CASSIRGTPGYEQYF | TGTGCCAGCAGTATCAGGGGGACCCCGGGCTACGAGCAGTACTTC
TRBJ2-1 | TRBV7-9 | - | - | CASSLLYSTNEQFF | TGTGCCAGCAGCTTACTCTACAGCACCAATGAGCAGTTCTTC
TRBJ1-1 | TRBV20-1 | - | - | CSAPTGTEAFF | TGCAGTGCCCCCACGGGTACTGAAGCTTTCTTT
TRBJ2-5 | TRBV11-2 | - | - | CASSLVSSRETQYF | TGTGCCAGCAGCTTAGTATCGAGCCGGGAGACCCAGTACTTC
TRBJ2-1 | TRBV27 | - | TRBD1 | CASSYRGFSSGSYNEQFF | TGTGCCAGCAGTTACAGGGGTTTTTCATCGGGCTCCTACAATGAGCAGTTCTTC
TRBJ1-2 | TRBV11-1 | once | - | CASSPGTFDYGYTF | TGTGCCAGCAGCCCAGGGACATTTGACTATGGCTACACCTTC
TRBJ2-7 | TRBV11-3 | - | - | CASSLDRDEQYF | TGTGCCAGCAGCTTGGACCGGGACGAGCAGTACTTC
TRBJ2-5 | TRBV7-3 | - | - | CASSLIPGPAETQYF | TGTGCCAGCAGCTTAATACCCGGGCCGGCAGAGACCCAGTACTTC
TRBJ2-1 | TRBV7-3 | - | - | CASSPRGARSYNEQFF | TGTGCCAGCAGCCCCCGAGGGGCCCGCTCCTACAATGAGCAGTTCTTC
TRBJ2-3 | TRBV9 | once | - | CASSVDAVSTDTQYF | TGTGCCAGCAGCGTAGATGCGGTTAGCACAGATACGCAGTATTTT
TRBJ2-1 | TRBV5-4 | - | - | CASSLPASNEQFF | TGTGCCAGCAGCCTACCAGCCTCCAATGAGCAGTTCTTC
TRBJ2-3 | TRBV7-3 | - | - | CASSLGVWPDTQYF | TGTGCCAGCAGCTTAGGGGTTTGGCCAGATACGCAGTATTTT
TRBJ1-2 | TRBV7-9 | - | TRBD1 | CASSPGGLGDYGYTF | TGTGCCAGCAGTCCAGGGGGGTTAGGAGACTATGGCTACACCTTC
TRBJ2-6 | TRBV30 | many | TRBD1 | CAWSVVWTGTSGANVLTF | TGTGCCTGGAGTGTAGTATGGACAGGGACCAGTGGGGCCAACGTCCTGACTTTC
TRBJ1-5 | TRBV27 | once | - | CASKVRGTLHYSNQPQHF | TGTGCCAGCAAAGTTAGGGGGACATTACATTATAGCAATCAGCCCCAGCATTTT
TRBJ1-1 | TRBV11-1 | once | - | CASSLRPYEAFF | TGTGCCAGCAGCTTGAGACCCTATGAAGCTTTCTTT
TRBJ2-1 | TRBV4-3 | - | - | CASSQAPTLSYNEQFF | TGCGCCAGCAGCCAAGCCCCAACCCTCTCCTACAATGAGCAGTTCTTC
TRBJ1-1 | TRBV2 | - | - | CASKDGMNTEAFF | TGTGCCAGCAAAGACGGAATGAACACTGAAGCTTTCTTT
TRBJ1-2 | TRBV11-2 | - | TRBD1 | CASSPGQGGYTF | TGTGCCAGCAGCCCGGGACAGGGGGGCTACACCTTC
TRBJ2-2 | TRBV7-2 | - | - | CASSPKLGSAGELFF | TGTGCCAGCAGCCCCAAACTAGGATCGGCCGGGGAGCTGTTTTTT
TRBJ2-1 | TRBV10-3 | - | - | CAISESGLVGLNEQFF | TGTGCCATCAGTGAGTCGGGTCTGGTTGGCCTAAATGAGCAGTTCTTC
TRBJ2-7 | TRBV5-1 | few | - | CASSPSTGTSYEQYF | TGCGCCAGCAGCCCTAGCACAGGGACCTCCTACGAGCAGTACTTC
TRBJ1-1 | TRBV7-2 | - | - | CASSFGILNTEAFF | TGTGCCAGCAGCTTCGGGATTCTGAACACTGAAGCTTTCTTT
TRBJ2-2 | TRBV7-3 | - | TRBD2 | CASSLTRASGRTGELFF | TGTGCCAGCAGCTTAACCAGGGCTAGCGGGAGGACCGGGGAGCTGTTTTTT
TRBJ1-1 | TRBV28 | - | - | CAASGPPINTEAFF | TGTGCCGCCTCGGGGCCTCCCATTAACACTGAAGCTTTCTTT
TRBJ2-1 | TRBV28 | - | TRBD1 | CASSPGQGSREQFF | TGTGCCAGCAGTCCGGGACAGGGATCTCGTGAGCAGTTCTTC
TRBJ2-7 | TRBV18 | - | - | CASSRPDSARYEQYF | TGTGCCAGCTCAAGACCGGACAGCGCCCGGTACGAGCAGTACTTC
TRBJ2-5 | TRBV16 | once | - | CASSPIAGGVETQYF | TGTGCCAGCAGCCCCATCGCCGGGGGAGTGGAGACCCAGTACTTC
TRBJ2-3 | TRBV9 | few | - | CASSVAAGVLSLGTDTQYF | TGTGCCAGCAGCGTAGCGGCAGGGGTCCTTTCTTTAGGCACAGATACGCAGTATTTT
TRBJ1-5 | TRBV6-6 | - | TRBD1 | CASSPGQVHTPQHF | TGTGCCAGCAGTCCGGGACAGGTACACACGCCCCAGCATTTT
TRBJ2-1 | TRBV27 | - | - | CASSLTGTGGYNEQFF | TGTGCCAGCAGTTTAACCGGGACTGGGGGCTACAATGAGCAGTTCTTC
TRBJ2-5 | TRBV5-1 | - | - | CASSLAEPRETQYF | TGCGCCAGCAGCTTGGCCGAGCCAAGAGAGACCCAGTACTTC
TRBJ2-7 | TRBV7-2 | - | - | CASSLPSVGSYEQYF | TGTGCCAGCAGCTTACCCTCTGTCGGATCCTACGAGCAGTACTTC
TRBJ1-2 | TRBV2 | - | - | CASRQGANYGYTF | TGTGCCAGCAGACAGGGTGCAAACTATGGCTACACCTTC
TRBJ1-2 | TRBV9 | - | - | CASSPGESPYGYTF | TGTGCCAGCAGTCCAGGGGAATCCCCCTATGGCTACACCTTC
TRBJ2-1 | TRBV18 | - | TRBD2 | CASSPQLADNEQFF | TGTGCCAGCTCACCACAACTAGCGGACAATGAGCAGTTCTTC
TRBJ1-3 | TRBV4-1 | once | TRBD1 | CASSLQPPTGSGNTIYF | TGCGCCAGCAGCCTTCAACCCCCGACAGGGTCCGGAAACACCATATATTTT
TRBJ1-4 | TRBV27 | - | TRBD1 | CASRLTGQGWEKLFF | TGTGCCAGCAGGTTGACTGGACAGGGGTGGGAAAAACTGTTTTTT
TRBJ2-1 | TRBV5-1 | few | TRBD1 | CASFETGVANEQFF | TGCGCCAGCTTCGAGACAGGGGTCGCCAATGAGCAGTTCTTC
TRBJ2-1 | TRBV27 | once | - | CASSFWQNEQFF | TGTGCCAGCAGTTTTTGGCAGAATGAGCAGTTCTTC
TRBJ1-1 | TRBV5-1 | - | - | CASSLQRNTEAFF | TGCGCCAGCAGCTTGCAAAGGAACACTGAAGCTTTCTTT
TRBJ1-3 | TRBV28 | - | - | CASSLFGVTGNTIYF | TGTGCCAGCAGTTTATTCGGGGTAACTGGAAACACCATATATTTT
TRBJ2-7 | TRBV28 | - | - | CASRGGTYEQYF | TGTGCCAGCAGAGGGGGTACCTACGAGCAGTACTTC